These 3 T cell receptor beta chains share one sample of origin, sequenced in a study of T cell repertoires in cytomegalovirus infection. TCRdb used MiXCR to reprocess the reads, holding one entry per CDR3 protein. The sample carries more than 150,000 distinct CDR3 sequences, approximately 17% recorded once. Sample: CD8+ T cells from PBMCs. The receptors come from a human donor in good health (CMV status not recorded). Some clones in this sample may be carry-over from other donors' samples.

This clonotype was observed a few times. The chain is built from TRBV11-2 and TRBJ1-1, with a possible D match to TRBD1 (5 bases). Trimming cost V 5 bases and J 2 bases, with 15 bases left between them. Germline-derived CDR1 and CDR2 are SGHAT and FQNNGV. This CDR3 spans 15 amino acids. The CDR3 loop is CASSQRTGANTEAFF. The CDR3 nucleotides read TGTGCCAGCAGCCAACGAACCGGGGCAAACACTGAAGCTTTCTTT.

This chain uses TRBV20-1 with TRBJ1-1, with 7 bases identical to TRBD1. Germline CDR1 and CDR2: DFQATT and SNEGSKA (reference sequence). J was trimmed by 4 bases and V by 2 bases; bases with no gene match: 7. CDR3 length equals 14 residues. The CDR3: CSARLQGEGTEAFF. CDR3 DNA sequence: TGCAGTGCTAGATTGCAGGGGGAGGGCACTGAAGCTTTCTTT.

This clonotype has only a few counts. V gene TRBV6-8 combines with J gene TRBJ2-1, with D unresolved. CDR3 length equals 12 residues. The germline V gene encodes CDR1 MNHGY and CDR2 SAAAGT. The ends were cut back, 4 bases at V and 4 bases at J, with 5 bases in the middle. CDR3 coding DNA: TGTGCCAGCAGTTGGCTATACAATGAGCAGTTCTTC. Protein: CASSWLYNEQFF.